Reported below is one T cell receptor beta chain. The data were obtained in a study of blood T cell repertoires in COVID-19. Turning to the study itself: The United States, Italy and Spain supplied acute and convalescent COVID-19 samples.

The CDR3 is 13 amino acids. Germline V gene sequence: CDR1 SQVTM, CDR2 ANQGSEA. Between the trimmed V and J ends, which lost 5 bases and 1 base, there was a span of 11 bases. Method: immunoSEQ multiplex PCR; TCRdb's copy keeps in-frame clones and lacks some. The table has a few hundred thousand clones, around 89% seen once. The study recruited people aged about 18 to 89 years across roughly 23 US areas. V usage is TRBV29-1 and J usage is TRBJ2-5, with D hard to call. The source is a young woman with acute COVID-19. The source material was PBMCs or T cells enriched from blood (not recorded which). CDR3 DNA sequence: TGCAGCGTTCGATCACACCTCCAAGAGACCCAGTACTTC. Protein sequence: CSVRSHLQETQYF. The full variable domain, in which reference TRBV29-1 and TRBJ2-5 provide the parts outside the CDR3, is SAVISQKPSRDICQRGTSLTIQCQVDSQVTMMFWYRQQPGQSLTLIATANQGSEATYESGFVIDKFPISRPNLTFSTLTVSNMSPEDSSIYLCSVRSHLQETQYFGPGTRLLVL.